The clone carrying this T cell receptor beta chain showed up many times. Participants, patients aged 18 to 65, had newly diagnosed hyperthyroidism with a duration under 2 months. Amplified TCR beta CDR3 regions came from RNA transcripts. The primer set for the first-round RT-PCR of the TCR CDR3 was HTBI. A single record per CDR3 protein comes from TCRdb applying MiXCR to the multiplex PCR reads. The table has approximately 590,000 distinct CDR3 sequences, approximately 14% seen once. The sample belongs to a study of T cells in Graves' hyperthyroidism and ophthalmopathy. The CDR3 has 14 residues. Germline V CDR1 and CDR2: SGHVS, FNYEAQ. The V segment lost 1 base and the J segment 9 bases; nucleotides outside the gene matches: 6.

Sequences were obtained from blood. The V gene is TRBV7-6, the J gene TRBJ2-1; 7 bases match TRBD1. This sequence was found in a woman aged 30 to 39 with Graves' hyperthyroidism. CDR3 protein: CASSLVIGQAEQFF. CDR3 bases: TGTGCCAGCAGCTTAGTTATCGGACAGGCTGAGCAGTTCTTC.